This is a list of T cell receptor beta chains from one sample in a study of T-cell reconstitution after alpha-beta-depleted transplantation in children. One entry per CDR3 protein, called by TCRdb with MiXCR from the PCR reads. The table has tens of thousands of distinct CDR3 sequences, approximately 7% seen once. Specimen: peripheral blood, collected 60 days after TCRalphabeta/CD19-depleted stem cell transplant. The receptors here all came from a child under two years old who had a stem cell transplant for acute myeloid leukemia, so the T cells may come from the graft donor. CDR3s include the opening cysteine and the closing phenylalanine or tryptophan. D genes are given only for firm matches. The size field reads how often the clone was seen (once, few, many) or a class if it is expanded.

TRBV20-1	TRBJ2-1	NA	medium-sized	CSARSILDPIMQFF	TGCAGTGCTAGATCGATTTTGGACCCAATTATGCAGTTCTTC
TRBV29-1	TRBJ1-2	NA	many	CSVDSTAIGGYGYTF	TGCAGCGTTGATTCCACGGCGATTGGTGGCTATGGCTACACCTTC
TRBV20-1	TRBJ1-2	TRBD1	medium-sized	CSAPGQRTGYGYTF	TGCAGTGCCCCCGGACAGCGGACAGGCTATGGCTACACCTTC
TRBV5-1	TRBJ2-1	TRBD2	many	CASAPAGGFGEQFF	TGCGCCAGTGCCCCAGCGGGGGGCTTCGGAGAGCAGTTCTTC
TRBV24-1	TRBJ1-6	NA	many	CATSDLTGAPNSPLHF	TGTGCCACCAGTGATCTTACCGGGGCTCCGAATTCACCCCTCCACTTT
TRBV7-9	TRBJ2-3	NA	many	CASSVRGADTQYF	TGTGCCAGCAGCGTCAGGGGCGCAGATACGCAGTATTTT
TRBV7-2	TRBJ2-7	NA	many	CASSLLRQVKYEQYF	TGTGCCAGCAGCTTACTCCGGCAGGTTAAGTACGAGCAGTACTTC
TRBV12-3/TRBV12-4	TRBJ2-7	NA	many	CASSPGSSEQYF	TGTGCCAGCAGCCCTGGGTCTTCCGAGCAGTACTTC
TRBV27	TRBJ2-2	NA	many	CASSFGRGPPTGELFF	TGTGCCAGCAGTTTTGGAAGGGGACCTCCCACCGGGGAGCTGTTTTTT
TRBV12-3/TRBV12-4	TRBJ2-1	TRBD2	many	CASSLVPGTTKDEQFF	TGTGCCAGCAGTTTAGTCCCCGGGACTACAAAAGATGAGCAGTTCTTC
TRBV25-1	TRBJ2-2	NA	many	CASSRTNTGELFF	TGTGCCAGCAGTAGGACAAACACCGGGGAGCTGTTTTTT
TRBV9	TRBJ2-7	NA	many	CASSTTVRGGPYEQYF	TGTGCCAGCAGCACAACAGTCAGGGGGGGCCCTTACGAGCAGTACTTC
TRBV7-8	TRBJ1-5	TRBD1	many	CASSLVGQGFQPQHF	TGTGCCAGCAGCTTAGTCGGACAGGGCTTCCAGCCCCAGCATTTT
TRBV7-2	TRBJ2-1	NA	many	CASSLGFRVLGGEQFF	TGTGCCAGCAGCTTAGGATTTAGGGTCTTGGGCGGTGAGCAGTTCTTC
TRBV20-1	TRBJ2-1	TRBD2	many	CSASKTSGRGYNEQFF	TGCAGTGCCTCGAAGACTAGCGGGAGGGGATACAATGAGCAGTTCTTC
TRBV3-1	TRBJ2-2	NA	many	CASSPSLGTPTGELFF	TGTGCCAGCAGCCCCTCTCTAGGGACACCTACCGGGGAGCTGTTTTTT
TRBV29-1	TRBJ2-7	NA	many	CSVLGDGYEQYF	TGCAGCGTTTTAGGGGACGGATACGAGCAGTACTTC
TRBV27	TRBJ2-3	NA	many	CASSLDSTDTQYF	TGTGCCAGCAGTTTGGACAGCACAGATACGCAGTATTTT
TRBV29-1	TRBJ2-4	TRBD2	many	CSVERGGFLAGKDLAKNIQYF	TGCAGCGTTGAAAGGGGGGGCTTTCTAGCGGGAAAGGACCTAGCCAAAAACATTCAGTACTTC
TRBV30	TRBJ2-7	TRBD1	many	CAWSHGTAYEQYF	TGTGCCTGGAGCCACGGGACAGCCTACGAGCAGTACTTC
TRBV5-1	TRBJ1-4	NA	many	CASSWVGGTVGELFF	TGCGCCAGCAGCTGGGTAGGGGGTACCGTCGGGGAACTGTTTTTT
TRBV12-3/TRBV12-4	TRBJ2-1	NA	many	CASSSEGGGPENEQFF	TGTGCCAGCAGTTCCGAGGGAGGAGGGCCCGAGAATGAGCAGTTCTTC